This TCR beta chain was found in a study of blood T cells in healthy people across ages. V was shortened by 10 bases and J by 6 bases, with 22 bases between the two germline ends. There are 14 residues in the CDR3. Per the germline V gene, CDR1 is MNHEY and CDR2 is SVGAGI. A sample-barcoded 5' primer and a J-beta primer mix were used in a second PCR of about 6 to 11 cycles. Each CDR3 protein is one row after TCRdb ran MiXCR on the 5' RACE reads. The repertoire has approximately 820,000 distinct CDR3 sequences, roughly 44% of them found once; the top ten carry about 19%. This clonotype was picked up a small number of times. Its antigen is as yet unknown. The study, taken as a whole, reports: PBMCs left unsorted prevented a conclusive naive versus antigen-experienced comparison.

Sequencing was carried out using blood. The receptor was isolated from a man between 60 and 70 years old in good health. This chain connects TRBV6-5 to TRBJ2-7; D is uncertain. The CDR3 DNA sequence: TGTGCCACCAAGGATCCGGCCCTTGGCATCGAGCAGTACTTC. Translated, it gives CATKDPALGIEQYF.